Presented here are 29 T cell receptor beta chains from one specimen sequenced in a study of blood T cell repertoires in COVID-19. Assay used: immunoSEQ multiplex PCR; TCRdb lists only in-frame clones, some missing. The sample lists roughly 150,000 clones; about 81% were seen once. The sample was PBMCs or T cells enriched from blood (not recorded which). The origin of the receptors is a man aged 45-65 years who had recovered from COVID-19.

This clone was counted a single time. The rearrangement joins TRBV27 to TRBJ1-1; D gene uncertain. Per germline, CDR1 MNHEY and CDR2 SMNVEV (reference sequence). Trimming took 5 bases from V and 1 from J, leaving 11 bases between them. The CDR3 totals 14 residues. The DNA for the CDR3 is TGTGCCAGCAGTCCTCCGGGAGCGAACACTGAAGCTTTCTTT. Translated, it gives CASSPPGANTEAFF.

V and J are TRBV3-1 (or the pseudogene TRBV3-2) and TRBJ1-3, with D perhaps TRBD1 (6 bases). This CDR3 comprises 17 residues. The germline V gene encodes CDR1 LGHDT and CDR2 YNNKEL (reference sequence). Trimming left V 0 bases short and J 2 bases short, with 14 bases between. CDR3 region: CASSQDLLRGAGNTIYF. The CDR3 DNA sequence: TGTGCCAGCAGCCAAGATCTTCTCAGGGGAGCTGGAAACACCATATATTTT.

The J gene is TRBJ1-6, the V gene TRBV27; the D gene is possibly TRBD1 (6 bases). The CDR3 spans 15 residues. V gave up 8 bases and J gave up 6 bases, with 17 bases separating them. Germline CDR1 is MNHEY and CDR2 is SMNVEV (reference sequence). The CDR3 protein is CASSQRGQLNSPLHF. CDR3 nucleotide sequence: TGTGCCAGCTCTCAACGGGGACAACTTAATTCACCCCTCCACTTT.

The rearrangement joins TRBV7-2 to TRBJ2-5; TRBD2 matches at 12 bases. Germline CDR1 and CDR2: SGHTA and FQGNSA. The trim removed 2 bases at V and 7 bases at J, leaving 2 bases unmatched. The CDR3 covers 14 residues. The CDR3 loop reads CASSLSSGGATQYF. In DNA form, the CDR3 reads TGTGCCAGCAGCTTATCTAGCGGGGGGGCGACCCAGTACTTC.

V and J are TRBV6-2 or TRBV6-3 and TRBJ2-3, with 8 bases matching TRBD1. Germline lookup yields CDR1 MNHEY and CDR2 SVGEGT. With V trimmed by 2 bases and J by 2 bases, 6 bases remained unmatched. This CDR3 contains 16 residues. The CDR3 coding sequence is TGTGCCAGCAGTTACACGGGACAGGTTTCCACAGATACGCAGTATTTT. The encoded protein is CASSYTGQVSTDTQYF.

This clone is a singleton in its sample. The V call is TRBV10-3, the J call TRBJ2-1, with 10 bases fitting TRBD1. The CDR3 covers 15 residues. CDR1 ENHRY and CDR2 SYGVKD come from the germline V gene. V gave up 4 bases and J gave up 3 bases; unmatched junction bases: 3. The CDR3 coding sequence is TGTGCCATCAGTGCCGGGACAGGGGACTACAATGAGCAGTTCTTC. This translates into CAISAGTGDYNEQFF.

The chain recombines TRBV19 with TRBJ1-4; D is unresolved. Trimming pared 3 bases from V and 6 bases from J, leaving 14 bases between. The germline gives CDR1 LNHDA, CDR2 SQIVND (reference sequence). The CDR3 is 15 amino acids. CDR3 DNA: TGTGCCAGTAGTATCTCCCGGGTCTTACATGAAAAACTGTTTTTT. This translates into CASSISRVLHEKLFF.

The table lists this clone with a count of one. The genes are TRBV29-1 and TRBJ1-1; 7 bases are a match to TRBD1. The J segment lost 2 bases and the V segment lost 3 bases, leaving 6 bases of the junction unmatched. Germline V lookup: CDR1 SQVTM, CDR2 ANQGSEA. This CDR3 spans 14 amino acids. The CDR3 coding sequence is TGCAGCGTTGAGCGAGGACAGGCAAACACTGAAGCTTTCTTT. Translating it yields CSVERGQANTEAFF.

This clone appeared a few times. This rearrangement joins TRBV5-1 to TRBJ1-2; D not certain. The germline V gene encodes CDR1 SGHRS and CDR2 YFSETQ. V was shortened by 2 bases and J by 0 bases, with 5 bases between the two germline ends. The CDR3 is 13 residues long. The chain's CDR3 is CASSFEANYGYTF. DNA of the CDR3: TGCGCCAGCAGCTTCGAGGCTAACTATGGCTACACCTTC.

The V call is TRBV10-3, the J call TRBJ2-7, with 13 nucleotides matching TRBD2. This CDR3 contains 14 residues. Germline CDR1 reads ENHRY; CDR2 reads SYGVKD. With V trimmed by 5 bases and J by 7 bases, 5 bases remained unmatched. The CDR3 DNA reads as TGTGCCATCAGTCGGGGGACTAGCGGGGTGGAGCAGTACTTC. Translating gives CAISRGTSGVEQYF.

The chain employs TRBV20-1 and TRBJ2-2; tentatively, D is TRBD2 (5 bases). Trimming cost V 3 bases and J 5 bases, with 13 bases left between them. This CDR3 contains 14 residues. Germline V gene data show CDR1 as DFQATT and CDR2 as SNEGSKA (reference sequence). The CDR3 loop reads CSASKATGTGELFF. In DNA, the CDR3 is TGCAGTGCTAGTAAGGCGACGGGGACCGGGGAGCTGTTTTTT.

About this clone: This sample includes further DNA sequences coding for the same CDR3. The chain is built from TRBV11-1 and TRBJ1-1, with 8 positions matching TRBD1. The CDR3 is 14 residues long. The junction had 7 bases not matched to a gene; V was cut back by 5 bases and J by 5 bases. The germline V gene has CDR1 SGHAT and CDR2 FQDESV (reference sequence). CDR3 region: CASSRTGGRTEAFF. The DNA for the CDR3 is TGTGCCAGCAGCCGCACAGGGGGGAGAACTGAAGCTTTCTTT.

The DNA for the CDR3 is TGTGCCACCAGCAGAGATGGAGGAAATTCACCCCTCCACTTT. Its protein is CATSRDGGNSPLHF. The chain links TRBV15 to TRBJ1-6, with D unresolved. The CDR3 runs 14 residues. The V end lost 0 bases, the J end lost 7 bases, and 7 bases lay between the germline ends. Germline CDR1 and CDR2: LNHNV and YYDKDF (reference sequence). The full variable domain, with the rest looked up from reference TRBV15 and TRBJ1-6, is DAMVIQNPRYQVTQFGKPVTLSCSQTLNHNVMYWYQQKSSQAPKLLFHYYDKDFNNEADTPDNFQSRRPNTSFCFLDIRSPGLGDTAMYLCATSRDGGNSPLHFGNGTRLTVT.

This clone was seen just once. The genes are TRBV6-2 or TRBV6-3 and TRBJ1-2; 7 bases are shared with TRBD1. Trimming took 2 bases from V and 9 from J; bases not matched to a gene: 12. Germline V gene sequence: CDR1 MNHEY, CDR2 SVGEGT. The length of the CDR3 is 15 residues. The CDR3 region has the DNA TGTGCCAGCAGTTACCCTGTGGACAGGTTTATGCGCTACACCTTC. This sequence encodes CASSYPVDRFMRYTF.

The rearrangement uses TRBV5-1 and TRBJ2-7; 8 nucleotides align to TRBD2. Germline-derived CDR1 and CDR2 are SGHRS and YFSETQ. After removal of 2 bases from V and 1 base from J, the junction contained 2 bases not matched to a gene. The CDR3 sequence is 14 residues long. CDR3: CASSLSGGSYEQYF. As DNA, the CDR3 is TGCGCCAGCAGCTTAAGCGGGGGTTCCTACGAGCAGTACTTC.

The rearrangement joins TRBV4-2 to TRBJ1-1; 8 bases map to TRBD1. The CDR3 loop spans 15 amino acids. Germline V CDR1 and CDR2: LGHNA, YNFKEQ. Losses at the gene ends were 4 bases for V and 5 bases for J; bases not matched to a gene: 9. The CDR3 loop reads CASSPQGASWTEAFF. The DNA for the CDR3 is TGTGCCAGCAGCCCCCAGGGGGCCTCTTGGACTGAAGCTTTCTTT.

This chain links TRBV7-9 with TRBJ2-7; TRBD1 aligns across 7 bases. The CDR3 spans 15 residues. Trimming took 4 bases from V and 3 from J; bases not matched to a gene: 9. Germline-derived CDR1 and CDR2 are SEHNR and FQNEAQ (reference sequence). CDR3: CASSSTLGQNYEQYF. The CDR3 coding sequence is TGTGCCAGCAGCTCTACTCTGGGACAGAACTACGAGCAGTACTTC.

CDR3 sequence reads: CASSAARSGYGYTF. CDR3 in DNA: TGTGCCAGCAGCGCCGCCAGATCTGGCTATGGCTACACCTTC. The gene calls are TRBV7-2 and TRBJ1-2; D gene unclear. Deletions cut 5 bases from V and 4 bases from J, with 14 bases between. CDR1 SGHTA and CDR2 FQGNSA come from the germline V gene. The CDR3 extends over 14 amino acids.

The V and J genes are TRBV3-1 (or the pseudogene TRBV3-2) and TRBJ2-3; 7 bases line up with TRBD2. The CDR3 consists of 15 residues. The trim removed 4 bases at V and 2 bases at J, leaving 6 bases unmatched. Germline-derived CDR1 and CDR2 are LGHDT and YNNKEL (reference sequence). The CDR3 region is CASSPGGTITDTQYF. CDR3 DNA: TGTGCCAGCAGCCCCGGGGGGACCATCACAGATACGCAGTATTTT.

The chain links TRBV5-5 to TRBJ2-1; 7 nucleotides align to TRBD1. The CDR3 loop spans 13 amino acids. The J segment lost 9 bases and the V segment lost 3 bases, leaving 6 bases of the junction unmatched. The germline V gene has CDR1 SGHKS and CDR2 YYEKEE (reference sequence). The CDR3 DNA reads as TGTGCCAGCAGCTACGACAGGGCCTCTGAGCAGTTCTTC. Protein: CASSYDRASEQFF.

The chain links TRBV19 to TRBJ1-2, with D possibly TRBD1 on 6 matching bases. There are 14 residues in the CDR3. V was trimmed by 4 bases and J by 0 bases, leaving 9 bases between them. Germline V gene sequence: CDR1 LNHDA, CDR2 SQIVND (reference sequence). CDR3 nucleotide sequence: TGTGCCAGTAGTACAGGGGTCGCTAACTATGGCTACACCTTC. It encodes CASSTGVANYGYTF.

The V gene is TRBV7-2, the J gene TRBJ2-7; the match to TRBD1 covers 10 bases. Trimming took 3 bases from V and 4 from J; bases not matched to a gene: 15. The CDR3 is made up of 18 amino acids. Germline lookup yields CDR1 SGHTA and CDR2 FQGNSA. The CDR3 loop is CASSFMGQGRDKGYEQYF. The CDR3 coding sequence is TGTGCCAGCAGCTTTATGGGACAGGGGCGGGATAAGGGTTACGAGCAGTACTTC.

The V call is TRBV6-4, the J call TRBJ1-6; 7 bases agree with TRBD1. This CDR3 region has 14 residues. Germline CDR1 is MRHNA and CDR2 is SNTAGT. After removal of 9 bases from V and 6 bases from J, the junction contained 8 bases not matched to a gene. CDR3 protein: CASLQGKVNSPLHF. The DNA of the CDR3 is TGTGCCAGTCTACAGGGGAAAGTTAATTCACCCCTCCACTTT.

This clone is medium-sized (0.01 to 0.1%). The chain couples TRBV5-6 to TRBJ2-4, with D perhaps TRBD2 (6 bases). The ends were cut back, 2 bases at V and 0 bases at J, with 15 bases in the middle. CDR1 and CDR2 from the germline V gene are SGHDT and YYEEEE. The CDR3 contains 17 residues. CDR3 sequence: CASSFRGTSLAKNIQYF. The CDR3 DNA reads as TGTGCCAGCAGCTTCCGTGGGACTTCTCTAGCCAAAAACATTCAGTACTTC.

The CDR3 spells CASSQGLRPGNEQFF. The CDR3 DNA reads TGTGCCAGCAGCCAAGGTCTGCGCCCGGGAAATGAGCAGTTCTTC. The rearrangement uses TRBV14 and TRBJ2-1; perhaps TRBD2 as D (5 bases). CDR1 is SGHDN, CDR2 FVKESK, per germline. The CDR3 spans 15 residues. Trimming stripped 1 base from V and 7 bases from J, with 14 bases between.

V usage is TRBV19 and J usage is TRBJ2-5; TRBD1 matches at 11 bases. CDR1 is LNHDA, CDR2 SQIVND, per germline (reference sequence). V gave up 11 bases and J gave up 2 bases; unmatched junction bases: 4. This CDR3 has 13 amino acids. CDR3 loop: CACRDRGQETQYF. CDR3 nucleotides: TGTGCCTGCCGGGACAGGGGGCAAGAGACCCAGTACTTC.

The rearrangement joins TRBV5-1 to TRBJ2-7; the match to TRBD2 covers 8 bases. This CDR3 has 15 amino acids. Germline V gene lookup returns CDR1 SGHRS and CDR2 YFSETQ. Trimming removed 1 base from V and 3 bases from J; junction bases left unmatched: 6. The CDR3 coding sequence is TGCGCCAGCAGCTTGCAAGCGGGGGCTCTCTACGAGCAGTACTTC. It translates to CASSLQAGALYEQYF.

This chain joins TRBV11-2 and TRBJ2-1; possible D gene TRBD2, 5 bases. Trimming left V 4 bases short and J 8 bases short, with 12 bases between. This CDR3 contains 13 residues. Germline values: CDR1 SGHAT, CDR2 FQNNGV. The CDR3 sequence is CASSSGGLYEQFF. In DNA form, the CDR3 reads TGTGCCAGCAGCTCCGGCGGGCTTTATGAGCAGTTCTTC.

The rearrangement links TRBV3-1 (or the pseudogene TRBV3-2) to TRBJ2-7, with 8 bases aligning to TRBD1. Germline CDR1 LGHDT, CDR2 YNNKEL (reference sequence). This CDR3 spans 17 amino acids. Trimming removed 5 bases from V and 5 bases from J; junction bases left unmatched: 17. DNA of the CDR3: TGTGCCAGCAGCTATTCGCCAGGGGCAGGGGGCACGAACGAGCAGTACTTC. Protein: CASSYSPGAGGTNEQYF.